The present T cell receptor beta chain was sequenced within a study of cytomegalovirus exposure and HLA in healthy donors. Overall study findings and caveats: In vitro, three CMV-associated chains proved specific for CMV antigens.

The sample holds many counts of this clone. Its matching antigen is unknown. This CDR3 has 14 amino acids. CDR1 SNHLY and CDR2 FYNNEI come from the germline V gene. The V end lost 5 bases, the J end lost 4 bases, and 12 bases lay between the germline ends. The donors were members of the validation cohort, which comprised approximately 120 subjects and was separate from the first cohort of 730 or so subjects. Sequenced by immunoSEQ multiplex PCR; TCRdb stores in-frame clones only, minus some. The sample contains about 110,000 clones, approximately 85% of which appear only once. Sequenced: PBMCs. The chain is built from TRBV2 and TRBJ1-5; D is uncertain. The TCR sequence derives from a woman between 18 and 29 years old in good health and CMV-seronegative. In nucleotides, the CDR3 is TGTGCCAGCAGTTGGTCCTGGGAGAATCAGCCCCAGCATTTT. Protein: CASSWSWENQPQHF.